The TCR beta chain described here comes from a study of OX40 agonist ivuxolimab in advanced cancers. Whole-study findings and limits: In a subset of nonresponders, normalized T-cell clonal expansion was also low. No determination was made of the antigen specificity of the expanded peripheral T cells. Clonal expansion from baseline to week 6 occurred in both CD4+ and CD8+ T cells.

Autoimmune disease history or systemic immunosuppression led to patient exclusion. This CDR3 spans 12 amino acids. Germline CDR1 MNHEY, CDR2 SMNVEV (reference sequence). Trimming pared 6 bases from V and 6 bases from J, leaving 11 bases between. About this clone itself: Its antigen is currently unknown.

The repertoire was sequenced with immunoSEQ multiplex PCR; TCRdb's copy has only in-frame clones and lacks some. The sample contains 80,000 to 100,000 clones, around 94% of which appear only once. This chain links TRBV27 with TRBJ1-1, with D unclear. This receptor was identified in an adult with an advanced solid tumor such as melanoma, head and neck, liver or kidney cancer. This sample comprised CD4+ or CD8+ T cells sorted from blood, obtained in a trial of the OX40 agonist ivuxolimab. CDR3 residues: CASSPGHSEAFF. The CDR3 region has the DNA TGTGCCAGCAGCCCTGGCCATTCTGAAGCTTTCTTT.